A selection of T cell receptor beta chains follows, all from one sample in a study of cytomegalovirus exposure and HLA in healthy donors. This table comes from immunoSEQ multiplex PCR, and its TCRdb copy is limited to in-frame clones, with some not included. The sample includes over 70,000 clones, around 69% of them seen just once. Sequencing used PBMCs. These receptors all come from a human donor in good health. Each CDR3 is given with its conserved first and last residue. The D gene is left open where the match is weak. Where a row states a size, it is once, few, many or the class of an expanded clone; other rows omit it.

J	size	D	V	CDR3	DNA
TRBJ1-2	.	.	TRBV7-9	CASSLFMGSSNYGYTF	TGTGCCAGCAGCTTATTCATGGGCTCCTCGAACTATGGCTACACCTTC
TRBJ1-2	.	.	TRBV6-1	CASSEGEGAGYGYTF	TGTGCCAGCAGTGAAGGAGAAGGGGCAGGCTATGGCTACACCTTC
TRBJ1-1	.	.	TRBV19	CASSIPFEAFF	TGTGCCAGTAGTATACCGTTTGAAGCTTTCTTT
TRBJ1-3	.	TRBD1	TRBV30	CAWATGGSGNTIYF	TGTGCCTGGGCTACAGGGGGCTCTGGAAACACCATATATTTT
TRBJ2-3	.	TRBD1	TRBV12-5	CASGLQGADTQYF	TGTGCTAGTGGTTTGCAGGGGGCAGATACGCAGTATTTT
TRBJ1-4	.	.	TRBV5-1	CASSYHGGRDEKLFF	TGCGCCAGCAGCTATCACGGGGGGCGCGATGAAAAACTGTTTTTT
TRBJ2-5	.	TRBD2	TRBV5-6	CASSTVLAGGRETQYF	TGTGCCAGCAGCACCGTACTAGCGGGAGGGCGGGAGACCCAGTACTTC
TRBJ2-1	.	TRBD2	TRBV19	CASSPLLAGPYNEQFF	TGTGCCAGTAGTCCCCTACTAGCGGGCCCCTACAATGAGCAGTTCTTC
TRBJ1-1	.	TRBD1	TRBV5-1	CASKDRRNTEAFF	TGCGCCAGCAAGGACAGGAGGAACACTGAAGCTTTCTTT
TRBJ2-7	.	TRBD1	TRBV4-2	CASSQQTGDEQYF	TGTGCCAGCAGCCAGCAAACAGGGGACGAGCAGTACTTC
TRBJ2-1	.	.	TRBV7-9	CATGTRSNEQFF	TGTGCCACCGGGACTCGCAGCAATGAGCAGTTCTTC
TRBJ1-5	.	.	TRBV12-5	CASGLGSPTQQPQHF	TGTGCTAGTGGTTTGGGTAGCCCAACGCAGCAGCCCCAGCATTTT
TRBJ2-7	.	.	TRBV11-3	CASSLVGVSSYEQYF	TGTGCCAGCAGCTTAGTAGGGGTCAGCTCCTACGAGCAGTACTTC
TRBJ2-3	.	TRBD2	TRBV4-1	CASSQDTAGTSTDTQYF	TGCGCCAGCAGCCAAGATACAGCGGGGACTAGCACAGATACGCAGTATTTT
TRBJ1-4	.	TRBD1	TRBV7-9	CASDTGQGAGKLFF	TGTGCCAGCGATACGGGACAGGGCGCAGGAAAACTGTTTTTT
TRBJ1-2	.	.	TRBV29-1	CSVAIKNGYTF	TGCAGCGTCGCTATCAAAAATGGCTACACCTTC
TRBJ2-3	.	TRBD2	TRBV6-4	CASSRVAGGTDTQYF	TGTGCCAGCAGTCGGGTAGCGGGAGGTACGGATACGCAGTATTTT
TRBJ1-1	.	TRBD1	TRBV5-1	CASSSGDRYEAFF	TGCGCCAGCAGCTCCGGGGACAGGTATGAAGCTTTCTTT
TRBJ1-1	.	.	TRBV5-4	CASSLGGRVTEAFF	TGTGCCAGCAGCTTGGGGGGGAGGGTCACTGAAGCTTTCTTT
TRBJ2-2	.	.	TRBV18	CASSPPAGAGTGELFF	TGTGCCAGCTCACCACCGGCTGGCGCGGGGACCGGGGAGCTGTTTTTT
TRBJ2-7	few	TRBD2	TRBV29-1	CAGARGFPREGYEQYF	TGCGCGGGGGCCCGTGGGTTTCCGCGGGAGGGCTACGAGCAGTACTTC
TRBJ2-1	.	.	TRBV5-1	CASSLDPRQPSSYNEQFF	TGCGCCAGCAGCTTGGACCCCCGACAGCCTAGCTCCTACAATGAGCAGTTCTTC
TRBJ2-2	few	TRBD2	TRBV30	CAWSVLLAGGPGGELFF	TGTGCCTGGAGTGTACTGCTAGCGGGAGGGCCGGGCGGGGAGCTGTTTTTT
TRBJ2-1	.	TRBD2	TRBV19	CASSTSSGGLNEQFF	TGTGCCAGTAGTACCTCTAGCGGGGGGCTTAATGAGCAGTTCTTC
TRBJ1-2	.	.	TRBV30	CAWTEGSTGGRYYGYTF	TGTGCCTGGACCGAGGGGTCGACAGGAGGAAGGTACTATGGCTACACCTTC
TRBJ1-2	.	.	TRBV7-8	CASSLERGYGYTF	TGTGCCAGCAGCTTAGAACGGGGTTATGGCTACACCTTC
TRBJ1-5	.	.	TRBV10-2	CASSLQGEGNQPQHF	TGCGCCAGCAGTTTACAGGGTGAGGGCAATCAGCCCCAGCATTTT
TRBJ2-5	few	TRBD1	TRBV7-9	CASSSYRGYQETQYF	TGTGCCAGCAGCTCTTACAGGGGGTACCAAGAGACCCAGTACTTC
TRBJ1-2	.	.	TRBV5-1	CASSPGSRDTNYGYTF	TGCGCCAGCAGCCCGGGTTCCCGGGACACAAACTATGGCTACACCTTC
TRBJ1-5	once	.	TRBV7-2	CASRRRADQPQHF	TGTGCCAGCCGTCGGAGGGCTGATCAGCCCCAGCATTTT
TRBJ2-2	.	TRBD1	TRBV30	CAWRPGTVSPGELFF	TGTGCCTGGAGGCCAGGGACAGTTTCCCCGGGGGAGCTGTTTTTT
TRBJ1-1	once	TRBD1	TRBV2	CASSERGPAGEAFF	TGTGCCAGCAGTGAAAGGGGGCCAGCCGGAGAAGCTTTCTTT
TRBJ2-5	.	TRBD1	TRBV7-3	CASSFQGAMETQYF	TGTGCCAGCAGCTTTCAGGGGGCGATGGAGACCCAGTACTTC
TRBJ2-1	.	TRBD2	TRBV9	CASSVSGLAGANEQFF	TGTGCCAGCAGCGTAAGTGGGCTAGCGGGAGCTAATGAGCAGTTCTTC
TRBJ1-3	few	.	TRBV30	CAWSPGFSAGNTIYF	TGTGCCTGGAGTCCAGGGTTTTCGGCTGGAAACACCATATATTTT
TRBJ1-2	.	TRBD1	TRBV6-5	CASSPGTGVGYTF	TGTGCCAGTAGTCCCGGGACAGGGGTGGGCTACACCTTC
TRBJ1-1	.	.	TRBV30	CAWSDSNTEAFF	TGTGCCTGGAGTGATAGCAACACTGAAGCTTTCTTT
TRBJ2-5	.	TRBD2	TRBV18	CASSPVLAGDETQYF	TGTGCCAGCTCACCCGTACTAGCGGGAGACGAGACCCAGTACTTC
TRBJ2-5	.	.	TRBV7-6	CASSLGVGAGETQYF	TGTGCCAGCAGCTTAGGGGTTGGAGCGGGAGAGACCCAGTACTTC
TRBJ1-2	.	.	TRBV5-6	CASVRGSSNYGYTF	TGTGCCAGCGTAAGGGGCAGCTCTAACTATGGCTACACCTTC
TRBJ2-6	.	TRBD1	TRBV4-1	CASSQDGQGATGANVLTF	TGCGCCAGCAGCCAAGACGGTCAGGGGGCGACAGGGGCCAACGTCCTGACTTTC
TRBJ1-5	many	TRBD1	TRBV25-1	CASSRPGTGDDSNQPQHF	TGTGCCAGCTCTCGTCCCGGGACAGGGGACGATAGCAATCAGCCCCAGCATTTT